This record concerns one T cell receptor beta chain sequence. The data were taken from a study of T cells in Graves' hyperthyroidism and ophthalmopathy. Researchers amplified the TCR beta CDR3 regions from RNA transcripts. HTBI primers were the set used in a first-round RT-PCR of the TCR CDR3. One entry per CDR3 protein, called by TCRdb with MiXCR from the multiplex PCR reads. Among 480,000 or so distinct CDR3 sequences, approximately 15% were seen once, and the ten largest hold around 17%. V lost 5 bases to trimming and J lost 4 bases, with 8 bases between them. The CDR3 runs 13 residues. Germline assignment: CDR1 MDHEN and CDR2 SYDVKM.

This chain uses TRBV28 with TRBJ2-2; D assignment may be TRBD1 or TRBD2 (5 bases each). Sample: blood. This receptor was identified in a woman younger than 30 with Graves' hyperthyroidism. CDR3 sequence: CASSGTRTGELFF. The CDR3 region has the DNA TGTGCCAGCAGTGGGACCCGCACCGGGGAGCTGTTTTTT. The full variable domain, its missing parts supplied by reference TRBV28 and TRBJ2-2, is DVKVTQSSRYLVKRTGEKVFLECVQDMDHENMFWYRQDPGLGLRLIYFSYDVKMKEKGDIPEGYSVSREKKERFSLILESASTNQTSMYLCASSGTRTGELFFGEGSRLTVL.